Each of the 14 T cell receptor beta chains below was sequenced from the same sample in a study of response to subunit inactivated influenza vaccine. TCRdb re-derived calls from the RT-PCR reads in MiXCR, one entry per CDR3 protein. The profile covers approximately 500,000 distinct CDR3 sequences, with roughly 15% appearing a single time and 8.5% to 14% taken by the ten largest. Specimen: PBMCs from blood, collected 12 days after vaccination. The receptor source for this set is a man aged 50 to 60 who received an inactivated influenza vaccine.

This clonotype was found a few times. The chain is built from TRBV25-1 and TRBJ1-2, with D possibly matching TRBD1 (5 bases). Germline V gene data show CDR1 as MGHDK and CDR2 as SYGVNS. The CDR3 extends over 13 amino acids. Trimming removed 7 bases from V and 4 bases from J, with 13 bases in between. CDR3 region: CASTGTLGYGYTF. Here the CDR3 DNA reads TGTGCCAGCACCGGGACTTTGGGCTATGGCTACACCTTC.

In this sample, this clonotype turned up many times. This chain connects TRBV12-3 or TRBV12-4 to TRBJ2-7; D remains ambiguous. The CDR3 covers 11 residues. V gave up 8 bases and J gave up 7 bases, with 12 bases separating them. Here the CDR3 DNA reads TGTGCCAGCCAGTTTCTGGGGGAGCAGTACTTC. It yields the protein CASQFLGEQYF.

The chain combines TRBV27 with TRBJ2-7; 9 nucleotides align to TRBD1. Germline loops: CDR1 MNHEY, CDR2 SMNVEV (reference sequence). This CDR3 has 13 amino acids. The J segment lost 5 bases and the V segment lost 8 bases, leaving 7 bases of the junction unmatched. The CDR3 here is CASRSWTGDEQYF. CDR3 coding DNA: TGTGCCAGCCGGTCCTGGACAGGGGACGAGCAGTACTTC.

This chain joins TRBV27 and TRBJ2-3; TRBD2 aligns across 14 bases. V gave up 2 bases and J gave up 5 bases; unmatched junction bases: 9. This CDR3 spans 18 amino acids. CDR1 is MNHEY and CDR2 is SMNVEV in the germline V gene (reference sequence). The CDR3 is CASSLLSWTSGGQDTQYF. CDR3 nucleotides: TGTGCCAGCAGTTTACTCTCATGGACTAGCGGGGGGCAAGATACGCAGTATTTT.

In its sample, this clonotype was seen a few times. The CDR3 coding sequence is TGTGCCAGCAGTGAATGGGGAGGTTTCAAAAACATTCAGTACTTC. Translated, it gives CASSEWGGFKNIQYF. The chain joins TRBV25-1 to TRBJ2-4, with D possibly being TRBD2 (6 bases). Germline CDR1 reads MGHDK; CDR2 reads SYGVNS. Between the trimmed V and J ends, which lost 1 base and 3 bases, there was a span of 10 bases. The CDR3 runs 15 residues.

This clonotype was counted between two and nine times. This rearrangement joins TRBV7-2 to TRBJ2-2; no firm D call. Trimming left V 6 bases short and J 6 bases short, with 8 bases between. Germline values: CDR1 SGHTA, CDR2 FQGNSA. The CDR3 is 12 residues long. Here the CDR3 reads CASRVEAGELFF. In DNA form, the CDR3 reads TGTGCCAGCAGGGTAGAGGCCGGGGAGCTGTTTTTT. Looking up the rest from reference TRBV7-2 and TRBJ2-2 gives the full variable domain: GAGVSQSPSNKVTEKGKDVELRCDPISGHTALYWYRQSLGQGLEFLIYFQGNSAPDKSGLPSDRFSAERTGGSVSTLTIQRTQQEDSAVYLCASRVEAGELFFGEGSRLTVL.

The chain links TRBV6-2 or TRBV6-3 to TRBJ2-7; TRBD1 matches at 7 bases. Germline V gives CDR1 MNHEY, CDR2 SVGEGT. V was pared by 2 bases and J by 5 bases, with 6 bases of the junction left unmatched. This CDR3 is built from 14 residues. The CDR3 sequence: CASSYRQGFHEQYF. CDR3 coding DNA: TGTGCCAGCAGTTACCGACAGGGTTTCCACGAGCAGTACTTC.

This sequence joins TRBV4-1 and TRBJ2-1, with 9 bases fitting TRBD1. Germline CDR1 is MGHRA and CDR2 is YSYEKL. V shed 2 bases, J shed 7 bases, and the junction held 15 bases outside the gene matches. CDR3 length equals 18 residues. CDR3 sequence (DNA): TGCGCCAGCAGCCAACCTGGGTGGGGACAGGGCTCCCTAAATGAGCAGTTCTTC. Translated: CASSQPGWGQGSLNEQFF.

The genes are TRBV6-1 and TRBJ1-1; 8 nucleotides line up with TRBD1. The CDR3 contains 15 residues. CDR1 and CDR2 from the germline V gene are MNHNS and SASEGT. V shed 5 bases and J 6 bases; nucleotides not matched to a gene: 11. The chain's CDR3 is CASSRGQELGAEAFF. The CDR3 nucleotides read TGTGCCAGCAGTCGGGGACAGGAACTTGGCGCTGAAGCTTTCTTT.

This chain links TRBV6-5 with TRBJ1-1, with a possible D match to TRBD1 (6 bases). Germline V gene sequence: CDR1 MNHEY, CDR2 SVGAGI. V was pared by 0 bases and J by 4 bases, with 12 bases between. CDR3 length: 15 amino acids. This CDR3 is CASSYSARGGTEAFF. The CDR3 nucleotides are TGTGCCAGCAGTTACTCCGCAAGGGGGGGCACTGAAGCTTTCTTT.

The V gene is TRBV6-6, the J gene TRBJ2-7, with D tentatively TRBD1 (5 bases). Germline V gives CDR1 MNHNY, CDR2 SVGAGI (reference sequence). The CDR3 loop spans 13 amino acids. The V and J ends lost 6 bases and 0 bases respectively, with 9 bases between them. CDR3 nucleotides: TGTGCCAGCAGGGATGACAGCTCCTACGAGCAGTACTTC. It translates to CASRDDSSYEQYF.

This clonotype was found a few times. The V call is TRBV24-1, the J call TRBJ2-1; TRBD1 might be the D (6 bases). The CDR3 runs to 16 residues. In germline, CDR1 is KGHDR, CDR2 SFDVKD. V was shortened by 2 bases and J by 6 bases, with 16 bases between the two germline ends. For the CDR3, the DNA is TGTGCCACCAGTGATTCCTTAGCCCGAGGGGGCAATGAGCAGTTCTTC. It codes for CATSDSLARGGNEQFF.

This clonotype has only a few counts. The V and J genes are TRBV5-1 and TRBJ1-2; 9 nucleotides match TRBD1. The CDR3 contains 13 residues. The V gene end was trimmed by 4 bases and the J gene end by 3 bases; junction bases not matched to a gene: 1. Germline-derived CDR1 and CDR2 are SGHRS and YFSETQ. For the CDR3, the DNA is TGCGCCAGCAGCGGGACAGGGTACTATGGCTACACCTTC. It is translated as CASSGTGYYGYTF.

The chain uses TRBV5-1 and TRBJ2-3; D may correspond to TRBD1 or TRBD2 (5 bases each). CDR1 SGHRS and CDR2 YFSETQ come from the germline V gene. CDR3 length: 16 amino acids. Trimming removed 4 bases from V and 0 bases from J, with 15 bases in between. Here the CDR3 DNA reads TGCGCCAGCAGCCCTGAGGGGCGGCCGAGCACAGATACGCAGTATTTT. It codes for CASSPEGRPSTDTQYF.